The 21 T cell receptor beta chains below come from one sample, sequenced in a study of identical twins. One entry per CDR3 protein results from TCRdb running MiXCR on the 5' RACE reads. This table has about 390,000 distinct CDR3 sequences, approximately 8.8% appearing once. The specimen was naive T cells sorted from blood. Receptors originate from a woman between 50 and 59 years old in good health.

This clonotype came up a few times. V usage is TRBV7-8 and J usage is TRBJ2-1, with 9 positions matching TRBD2. The V segment lost 5 bases and the J segment 6 bases; nucleotides outside the gene matches: 11. Germline-derived CDR1 and CDR2 are SGHVS and FQNEAQ. The CDR3 has 16 amino acids. CDR3 region: CASSPPLLAGFNEQFF. In nucleotides, the CDR3 is TGTGCCAGCAGCCCGCCTTTGCTAGCGGGATTCAATGAGCAGTTCTTC.

This clonotype was recorded at least ten times. The chain uses TRBV5-1 and TRBJ2-2; D not resolved. CDR1 is SGHRS, CDR2 YFSETQ, per germline. The CDR3 runs to 14 residues. V shed 1 base and J shed 1 base, with 5 bases lying between them. The chain's CDR3 is CASSLNMNTGELFF. CDR3 sequence (DNA): TGCGCCAGCAGCTTGAATATGAACACCGGGGAGCTGTTTTTT.

The CDR3 DNA is TGTGCCAGCAGCGTAAACGAATTCTACGAGCAGTACTTC. Translation gives CASSVNEFYEQYF. The chain uses TRBV9 and TRBJ2-7; D remains unclear. Trimming shortened V by 1 base and J by 3 bases, and 8 bases separated the two germline ends. The CDR3 consists of 13 residues. From germline, CDR1 is SGDLS and CDR2 YYNGEE.

The V and J genes are TRBV18 and TRBJ2-5; no firm D call. V shed 2 bases and J shed 0 bases, with 4 bases lying between them. Germline V gene data show CDR1 as KGHSH and CDR2 as LQKENI. The CDR3 runs 13 residues. The CDR3 DNA is TGTGCCAGCTCACCAGGGTACCAAGAGACCCAGTACTTC. Translation: CASSPGYQETQYF.

The chain joins TRBV7-3 to TRBJ1-1; D call uncertain. CDR1 and CDR2 from the germline V gene are SGHTA and FQGTGA. The V end was cut by 5 bases, the J end by 7 bases, with 14 bases between. The CDR3 is 13 amino acids. This CDR3 is CASSDTVRGEAFF. The CDR3 DNA is TGTGCCAGCAGCGATACAGTGAGAGGTGAAGCTTTCTTT.

V and J are TRBV12-3 or TRBV12-4 and TRBJ2-7, with 7 bases fitting TRBD2. This CDR3 comprises 14 residues. The ends lost 1 base at V and 3 bases at J; junction bases unmatched: 3. For the CDR3, the DNA is TGTGCCAGCAGTTTAGGCGCTAGCGGCTACGAGCAGTACGTC. Amino acid sequence: CASSLGASGYEQYV.

This clonotype was seen only a few times. CDR3 sequence reads: CASSLQAGGTKEEQFF. CDR3 nucleotides: TGTGCCAGCAGCTTACAGGCGGGCGGGACTAAGGAAGAGCAGTTCTTC. The chain carries TRBV7-9 and TRBJ2-1; TRBD2 matches at 7 bases. Germline V gives CDR1 SEHNR, CDR2 FQNEAQ (reference sequence). After removal of 2 bases from V and 10 bases from J, the junction contained 14 bases not matched to a gene. The CDR3 totals 16 residues. The variable domain in full, with the rest retrieved from reference TRBV7-9 and TRBJ2-1, is DTGVSQNPRHKITKRGQNVTFRCDPISEHNRLYWYRQTLGQGPEFLTYFQNEAQLEKSRLLSDRFSAERPKGSFSTLEIQRTEQGDSAMYLCASSLQAGGTKEEQFFGPGTRLTVL.

This clonotype was counted ten times or more. V is TRBV5-1 and J is TRBJ2-1; 12 bases are a match to TRBD2. The CDR3 is 16 residues long. V lost 3 bases to trimming and J lost 8 bases; unmatched junction nucleotides: 9. From germline, CDR1 is SGHRS and CDR2 YFSETQ. In DNA form, the CDR3 reads TGCGCCAGCAGCTCCCTAGCGGGAGGGCCCCAGGATGAGCAGTTCTTC. This gives the protein CASSSLAGGPQDEQFF.

This clonotype was seen repeatedly, ten times or more. The chain is built from TRBV7-9 and TRBJ2-3, with 12 bases aligning to TRBD2. The CDR3 length is 16 residues. Germline-derived CDR1 and CDR2 are SEHNR and FQNEAQ (reference sequence). V lost 6 bases to trimming and J lost 5 bases; unmatched junction nucleotides: 9. CDR3 in amino acids: CASSFPSGRAEDTQYF. The CDR3 coding sequence is TGTGCCAGCAGTTTTCCTAGCGGGAGGGCTGAAGATACGCAGTATTTT.

As concerns this clonotype: In this CDR3 the conserved last residue, phenylalanine or tryptophan, is missing, so a read error is likely. The genes are TRBV20-1 and TRBJ2-1, with 8 bases that match TRBD2. The trim removed 3 bases at V and 6 bases at J, leaving 7 bases unmatched. CDR3 length equals 14 residues. Per germline, CDR1 DFQATT and CDR2 SNEGSKA (reference sequence). The DNA for the CDR3 is TGCAGTGCTAGTTTTGGGACTAGGGGCAATGAGCAGTTCTTG. This encodes CSASFGTRGNEQFL.

The chain links TRBV12-5 to TRBJ2-7, with 7 bases identical to TRBD1. V was clipped by 4 bases and J by 4 bases; unmatched bases: 7. CDR1 and CDR2 (germline): LGHNT, FRNRAP. This CDR3 has 14 amino acids. The CDR3 here is CASGWDSQTYEQYV. The CDR3 DNA follows: TGTGCTAGTGGTTGGGACAGCCAAACGTACGAGCAGTACGTC.

This clonotype has a handful of counts. This chain uses TRBV20-1 with TRBJ2-3; 9 bases agree with TRBD1. The J segment lost 3 bases and the V segment lost 6 bases, leaving 13 bases of the junction unmatched. CDR3 length: 16 residues. The germline CDR1 and CDR2 sequences are DFQATT and SNEGSKA (reference sequence). Here the CDR3 reads CSAMGQGVGKTDTQYF. The DNA for the CDR3 is TGCAGTGCGATGGGACAGGGTGTAGGAAAAACAGATACGCAGTATTTT.

Comment on this clonotype: One junction end does not reproduce the germline sequence, and a read error may be involved. The chain couples TRBV7-7 to TRBJ2-2; no clear D gene. This CDR3 spans 14 amino acids. CDR1 is SSHAT and CDR2 is FNYEAQ in the germline V gene (reference sequence). The CDR3 protein is CASSSLTGTGELFF. As DNA, the CDR3 is TGTGCTAGCAGCTCCCTAACTGGCACCGGGGAGCTGTTTTTT.

This clonotype came up many times. The chain recombines TRBV27 with TRBJ2-5, with unresolved D. The CDR3 contains 14 residues. CDR1 and CDR2 (germline): MNHEY, SMNVEV (reference sequence). The ends were cut back, 4 bases at V and 1 base at J, with 10 bases in the middle. The CDR3 sequence: CASSSRVPQETQYF. In DNA, the CDR3 is TGTGCCAGCAGTTCCCGGGTTCCCCAAGAGACCCAGTACTTC.

This chain connects TRBV27 to TRBJ2-2, with D hard to call. Germline V gives CDR1 MNHEY, CDR2 SMNVEV (reference sequence). V was pared by 5 bases and J by 6 bases, with 16 bases between. There are 15 residues in the CDR3. In DNA, the CDR3 is TGTGCCAGCAGTCAAGGGAAAATCAGTTCCGGGGAGCTGTTTTTT. Amino acid sequence: CASSQGKISSGELFF.

Regarding this clonotype: At one boundary the junction diverges from the germline segment, which might be a read error. The chain recombines TRBV27 with TRBJ2-7, with D perhaps assigned TRBD1 or TRBD2 (5 bases each). The CDR3 covers 14 residues. Germline V CDR1 and CDR2: MNHEY, SMNVEV (reference sequence). CDR3 sequence reads: CVSSLSGSSYEQYF. The CDR3 nucleotides read TGTGTCAGCAGTTTATCAGGGAGCTCCTACGAGCAGTACTTC.

This clonotype was counted only a few times. The chain recombines TRBV20-1 with TRBJ2-5; 7 bases agree with TRBD2. CDR1 is DFQATT and CDR2 is SNEGSKA in the germline V gene (reference sequence). The ends lost 5 bases at V and 2 bases at J; junction bases unmatched: 8. This CDR3 region has 14 residues. The CDR3 region has the DNA TGCAGTGCTTCCGGGACTACCGTACAAGAGACCCAGTACTTC. Encoded protein: CSASGTTVQETQYF.

Ten or more counts support this clonotype. J is TRBJ1-4 and V is TRBV7-8, with 7 bases that match TRBD1. V was clipped by 5 bases and J by 8 bases; unmatched bases: 17. Germline V lookup: CDR1 SGHVS, CDR2 FQNEAQ. The CDR3 has 17 residues. The CDR3 bases are TGTGCCAGCAGCGTAAGACTCTTGGACAGGTCAGGCGAAAAACTGTTTTTT. It translates to CASSVRLLDRSGEKLFF.

This clonotype showed up just a few times. V is TRBV20-1 and J is TRBJ1-1; no reliable D call. The CDR3 has 11 amino acids. In germline, CDR1 is DFQATT, CDR2 SNEGSKA (reference sequence). The ends were cut back, 1 base at V and 7 bases at J, with 7 bases in the middle. The CDR3 protein is CSARVEGEAFF. CDR3 DNA: TGCAGTGCTAGAGTCGAGGGTGAAGCTTTCTTT.

This rearrangement joins TRBV20-1 to TRBJ2-1, with 10 bases that match TRBD2. Germline V gives CDR1 DFQATT, CDR2 SNEGSKA (reference sequence). V dropped 3 bases and J dropped 9; count of bases not matched to a gene: 11. The CDR3 is made up of 15 amino acids. The CDR3 loop reads CSARTQAGLATEQFF. The CDR3 nucleotides are TGCAGTGCTAGGACCCAAGCGGGACTAGCGACTGAGCAGTTCTTC.

This clonotype was counted between two and nine times. This chain links TRBV15 with TRBJ2-1; no clear D. CDR3 length: 11 amino acids. CDR1 is LNHNV, CDR2 YYDKDF, per germline (reference sequence). The V end was cut by 3 bases, the J end by 4 bases, with 1 base between. As DNA, the CDR3 is TGTGCCACCAGCAGTTACAATGAGCAGTTCTTC. Residues: CATSSYNEQFF.